The 14 T cell receptor beta chains reported below all come from one sample, sequenced in a study of cytomegalovirus exposure and HLA in healthy donors. The PCR made use of 60 Vbeta and 13 Jbeta primers. Sequencing was performed with immunoSEQ multiplex PCR; in TCRdb, only in-frame clones are kept and a portion is missing. Of some 220,000 clones listed, more than 75% are singletons. What was sequenced was PBMCs. The origin of the receptors is a girl aged 2 to 10 in good health and CMV-seronegative.

The chain joins TRBV6-5 to TRBJ1-3; TRBD1 might be the D (5 bases). The CDR3 spans 15 residues. V dropped 5 bases and J dropped 0 bases, with 11 bases sitting between them. Germline V gene data show CDR1 as MNHEY and CDR2 as SVGAGI. The CDR3 region is CASSAGPISGNTIYF. The CDR3 DNA is TGTGCCAGCAGTGCGGGACCTATCTCTGGAAACACCATATATTTT.

The gene calls are TRBV7-9 and TRBJ2-3, with 7 positions matching TRBD2. Germline values: CDR1 SEHNR, CDR2 FQNEAQ (reference sequence). J gave up 1 base and V 5 bases, and 9 bases lay outside the gene matches. There are 16 residues in the CDR3. The CDR3 loop reads CASSARGGRGTDTQYF. For the CDR3, the DNA is TGTGCCAGCAGCGCAAGGGGTGGGAGGGGCACAGATACGCAGTATTTT.

The V call is TRBV4-2, the J call TRBJ2-3, with 14 bases that match TRBD2. Unmatched junction bases numbered 11, after V lost 3 bases and J lost 0 bases. The germline gives CDR1 LGHNA, CDR2 YNFKEQ. The CDR3 has 20 residues. CDR3 sequence (DNA): TGTGCCAGCAGCCAGCCCCTTCCGGGACTAGCGGGGGTAAGCACAGATACGCAGTATTTT. It translates to CASSQPLPGLAGVSTDTQYF.

The chain carries TRBV19 and TRBJ2-7; maybe TRBD1 (6 bases). CDR1 is LNHDA and CDR2 is SQIVND in the germline V gene (reference sequence). This CDR3 comprises 13 residues. The V end was cut by 8 bases, the J end by 3 bases, with 14 bases between. The CDR3 loop is CASGTGLNYEQYF. Written as DNA, the CDR3 is TGTGCCAGTGGAACAGGGTTAAACTACGAGCAGTACTTC.

The DNA for the CDR3 is TGTGCCAGCAGCTTGGCCCTAGCGGGATCCAATGAGCAGTTCTTC. It translates to CASSLALAGSNEQFF. This chain connects TRBV5-4 to TRBJ2-1; TRBD2 matches at 9 bases. This CDR3 contains 15 residues. Germline V CDR1 and CDR2: SGHNT, YYREEE (reference sequence). V was clipped by 0 bases and J by 6 bases; unmatched bases: 4.

DNA for the CDR3: TGTGCCAGCAGCCGCCTCCCGGGGGTGAACACTGAAGCTTTCTTT. It encodes CASSRLPGVNTEAFF. The V call is TRBV6-5, the J call TRBJ1-1, with D possibly TRBD1 on 5 matching bases. This CDR3 is 15 amino acids long. The V gene lost 6 bases and the J gene lost 0 bases, with 14 bases spanning the gap. From germline, CDR1 is MNHEY and CDR2 SVGAGI.

This clone was counted between two and nine times. V gene TRBV29-1 combines with J gene TRBJ2-5; D might be TRBD2 (5 bases). The germline V gene encodes CDR1 SQVTM and CDR2 ANQGSEA. The CDR3 covers 13 residues. The V gene lost 7 bases and the J gene lost 0 bases, with 12 bases spanning the gap. In DNA, the CDR3 is TGCAGCGCTGGGAGCCTGTACCAAGAGACCCAGTACTTC. Encoded protein: CSAGSLYQETQYF. The complete variable domain, with remaining parts taken from reference TRBV29-1 and TRBJ2-5, reads SAVISQKPSRDICQRGTSLTIQCQVDSQVTMMFWYRQQPGQSLTLIATANQGSEATYESGFVIDKFPISRPNLTFSTLTVSNMSPEDSSIYLCSAGSLYQETQYFGPGTRLLVL.

This sequence joins TRBV19 and TRBJ2-3, with TRBD1 matching over 7 bases. V lost 7 bases to trimming and J lost 0 bases; unmatched junction nucleotides: 7. The CDR3 loop spans 15 amino acids. Germline CDR1 LNHDA, CDR2 SQIVND (reference sequence). DNA of the CDR3: TGTGCCAGTACGCTGACAGGGTCCAGCACAGATACGCAGTATTTT. As protein: CASTLTGSSTDTQYF.

This clone has just a few counts. The genes are TRBV21-1 and TRBJ1-2; no check of the table's D call, TRBD1, against the DNA was made. TRBV21-1 is a documented pseudogene. The CDR3 has 15 amino acids. This chain's CDR3 is CASSLTQGRVEGYTF. The CDR3 bases are TGTGCCAGCAGCCTCACACAGGGCAGGGTTGAGGGCTACACCTTC.

This chain links TRBV29-1 with TRBJ2-1, with a weak D call TRBD2 (5 bases). The V and J ends lost 6 bases and 4 bases respectively, with 13 bases between them. In germline, CDR1 is SQVTM, CDR2 ANQGSEA. The CDR3 totals 13 residues. The CDR3 DNA follows: TGCAGCGTCACGGACTGGGTTTACAATGAGCAGTTCTTC. Its protein is CSVTDWVYNEQFF.

The V gene is TRBV5-1, the J gene TRBJ2-2; TRBD1 agrees at 8 bases. The CDR3 is 15 amino acids. The V gene's germline CDR1 is SGHRS and CDR2 YFSETQ. The ends lost 4 bases at V and 1 base at J; junction bases unmatched: 3. The CDR3 loop is CASSRGTGNTGELFF. CDR3 coding DNA: TGCGCCAGCAGCCGTGGGACAGGGAACACCGGGGAGCTGTTTTTT.

The chain links TRBV6-6 to TRBJ2-2, with 11 bases matching TRBD2. After removal of 7 bases from V and 7 bases from J, the junction contained 11 bases not matched to a gene. The CDR3 consists of 16 residues. The germline CDR1 and CDR2 sequences are MNHNY and SVGAGI (reference sequence). CDR3 nucleotides: TGTGCCAGCACAGTAGCGGGGGGGCATGCGAGCGGGGAGCTGTTTTTT. Translation gives CASTVAGGHASGELFF.

This CDR3 is CASRTAKTYEQYF. The CDR3 coding sequence is TGTGCCAGCAGGACAGCTAAAACCTACGAGCAGTACTTC. The rearrangement joins TRBV25-1 to TRBJ2-7; tentatively, D is TRBD1 (5 bases). Germline V lookup: CDR1 MGHDK, CDR2 SYGVNS. The CDR3 spans 13 residues. V gave up 6 bases and J gave up 2 bases, with 11 bases separating them.

A few counts support this clone. The chain couples TRBV6-5 to TRBJ1-2, with D possibly matching TRBD1 (6 bases). The CDR3 totals 15 residues. The V end lost 5 bases, the J end lost 4 bases, and 17 bases lay between the germline ends. Germline assignment: CDR1 MNHEY and CDR2 SVGAGI. CDR3 in DNA: TGTGCCAGCAGTCCTTACGGCAGGGGCGGCTATGGCTACACCTTC. Its protein product is CASSPYGRGGYGYTF.